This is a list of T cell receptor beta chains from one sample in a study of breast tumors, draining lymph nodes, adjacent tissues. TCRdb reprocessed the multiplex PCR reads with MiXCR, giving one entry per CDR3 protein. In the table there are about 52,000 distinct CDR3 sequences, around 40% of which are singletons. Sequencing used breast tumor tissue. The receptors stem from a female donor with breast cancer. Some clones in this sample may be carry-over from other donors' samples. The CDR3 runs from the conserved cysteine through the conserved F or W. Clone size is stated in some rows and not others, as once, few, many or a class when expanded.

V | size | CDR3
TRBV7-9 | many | CASSLVSSLDTQYF
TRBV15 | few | CATSSDGTSGRSDTQYF
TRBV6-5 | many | CASSPDREPGNTIYF
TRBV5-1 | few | CASSKARGTEAFF
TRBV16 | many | CASSPSTGLSYEQYF
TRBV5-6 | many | CASSLGGSRYEQYF
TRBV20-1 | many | CSAGGQAVNSPLHF
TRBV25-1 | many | CASSELAPGQGDTGELFF
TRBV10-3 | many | CAISERDSSYEQYF
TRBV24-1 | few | CATSDPYNEQYF
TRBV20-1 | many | CSARPSTGYEQYF
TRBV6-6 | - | CASSYGTGNTIYF
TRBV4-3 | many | CASSKDTPARHNEQFF
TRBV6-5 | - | CASSHLSGTRNNEQFF
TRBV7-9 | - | CASSFDGQYF
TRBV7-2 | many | CASSFGGTNTGELFF
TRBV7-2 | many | CASSLAATGELFF
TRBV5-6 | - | CASSLWLGDQPQHF
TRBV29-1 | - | CSVEDSALYLCASSQSLGYGQYF
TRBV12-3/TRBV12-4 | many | CASSPGGSGNTIYF
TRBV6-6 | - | CASSQVPGTGELFF
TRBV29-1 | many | CSVRRDHSYNEQFF
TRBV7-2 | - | CASNLEPLAGGLPYEQYF
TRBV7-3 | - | CASSSAGAGELFF
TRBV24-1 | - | CAAGTGSDSPLHF
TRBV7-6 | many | CASSLSVGVDQPQHF
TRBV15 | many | CATSREMGASDEQYF
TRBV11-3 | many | CASSLASGNFNEQFF
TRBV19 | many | CASTLTVASTDTQYF
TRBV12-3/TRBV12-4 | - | CASTPEAGGSSYEQYF
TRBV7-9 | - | CASSPGKGPGDTGQLFF
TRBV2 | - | CASRQDNQETQYF
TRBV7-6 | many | CASSPGQSVLDEQFF
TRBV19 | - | CASSLGRASPLHF
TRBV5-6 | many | CASSIGDSYEQYF
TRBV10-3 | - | CAISVRAGEETQYF
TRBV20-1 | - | CSARVLVAGREQYF
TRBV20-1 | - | CSANPGTGGALAFF
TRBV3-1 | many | CASSQTSGTPNEKLFF
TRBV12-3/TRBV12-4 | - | CASTGDRAPYNEQFF
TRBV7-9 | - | CASSWSVANYGYTF
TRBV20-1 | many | CSARGPVADTQYF
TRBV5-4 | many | CATRTGVAYEQYF
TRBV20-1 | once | CSARPAGGNTTDTQYF
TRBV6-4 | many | CASGSIPGEQYF
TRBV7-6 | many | CASSLVTGIDTQYF
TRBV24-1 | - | CATSDAGTGGLDYNEQFF
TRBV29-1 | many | CSVEDLNRGPFYEQYF
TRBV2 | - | CASRSNRYEKLFF